The present T cell receptor beta chain was sequenced within a study of OX40 agonist ivuxolimab in advanced cancers. Generated by immunoSEQ multiplex PCR, the TCRdb table keeps only in-frame clones and is missing some. The sample has 25,000 to 35,000 clones, 75% to 90% seen once. Per the germline V gene, CDR1 is MRHNA and CDR2 is SNTAGT. This CDR3 region has 16 residues. Trimming took 7 bases from V and 5 from J, leaving 23 bases between them. Patients who had autoimmune disease history or got systemic immunosuppression were left out. This clone was seen a single time. The rearrangement links TRBV6-4 to TRBJ1-2; D unresolved. This clonotype was sampled from an adult with an advanced solid tumor such as melanoma, head and neck, liver or kidney cancer. The source was CD4+ or CD8+ T cells sorted from blood, collected in a trial of the OX40 agonist ivuxolimab. The CDR3 DNA reads as TGTGCCAGCAAAATCGAGGCGGACGTCGCCACTTATGGCTACACCTTC. Translated: CASKIEADVATYGYTF.